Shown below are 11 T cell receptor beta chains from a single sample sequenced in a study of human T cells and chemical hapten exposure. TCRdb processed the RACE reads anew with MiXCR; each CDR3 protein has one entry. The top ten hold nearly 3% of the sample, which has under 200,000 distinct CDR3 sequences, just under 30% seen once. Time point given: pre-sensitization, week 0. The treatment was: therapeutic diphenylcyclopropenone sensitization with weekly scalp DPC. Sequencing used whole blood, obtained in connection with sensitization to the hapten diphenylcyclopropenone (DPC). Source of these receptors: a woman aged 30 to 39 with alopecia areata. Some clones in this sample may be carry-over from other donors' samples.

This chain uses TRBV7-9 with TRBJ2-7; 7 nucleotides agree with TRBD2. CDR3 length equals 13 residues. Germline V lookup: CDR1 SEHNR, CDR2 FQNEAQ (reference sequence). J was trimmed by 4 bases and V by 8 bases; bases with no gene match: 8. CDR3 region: CASLSAGRYEQYF. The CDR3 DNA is TGTGCCAGCTTATCAGCGGGAAGATACGAGCAGTACTTC.

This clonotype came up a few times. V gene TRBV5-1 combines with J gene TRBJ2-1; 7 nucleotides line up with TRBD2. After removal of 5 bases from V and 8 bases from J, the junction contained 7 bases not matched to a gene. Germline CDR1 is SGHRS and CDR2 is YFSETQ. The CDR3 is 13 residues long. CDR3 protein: CASSSTSSDEQFF. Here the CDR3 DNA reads TGCGCCAGCAGTTCGACTAGCAGTGATGAGCAGTTCTTC.

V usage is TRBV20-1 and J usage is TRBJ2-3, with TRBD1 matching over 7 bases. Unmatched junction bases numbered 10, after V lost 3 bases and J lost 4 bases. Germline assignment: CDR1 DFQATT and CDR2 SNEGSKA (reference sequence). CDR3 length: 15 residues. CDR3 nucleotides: TGCAGTGCTAGGAGCCAGGGGGTGGGCGCAGATACGCAGTATTTT. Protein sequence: CSARSQGVGADTQYF.

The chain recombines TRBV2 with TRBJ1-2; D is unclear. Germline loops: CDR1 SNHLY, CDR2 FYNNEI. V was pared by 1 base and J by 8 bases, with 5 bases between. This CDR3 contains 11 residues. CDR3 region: CASSEGSGYTF. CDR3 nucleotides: TGTGCCAGCAGTGAAGGGAGCGGCTACACCTTC.

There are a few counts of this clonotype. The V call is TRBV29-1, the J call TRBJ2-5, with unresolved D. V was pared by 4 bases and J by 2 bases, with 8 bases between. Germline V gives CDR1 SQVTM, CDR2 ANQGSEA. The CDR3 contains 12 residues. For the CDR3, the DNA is TGCAGCGTTGCGGCAAATCAAGAGACCCAGTACTTC. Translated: CSVAANQETQYF.

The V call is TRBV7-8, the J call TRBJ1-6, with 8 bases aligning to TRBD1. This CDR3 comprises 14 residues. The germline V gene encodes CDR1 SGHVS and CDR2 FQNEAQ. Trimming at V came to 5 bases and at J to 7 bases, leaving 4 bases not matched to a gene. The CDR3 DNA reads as TGTGCCAGCAGCGTCGCAGGGGGCAATTCACCCCTCCACTTT. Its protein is CASSVAGGNSPLHF.

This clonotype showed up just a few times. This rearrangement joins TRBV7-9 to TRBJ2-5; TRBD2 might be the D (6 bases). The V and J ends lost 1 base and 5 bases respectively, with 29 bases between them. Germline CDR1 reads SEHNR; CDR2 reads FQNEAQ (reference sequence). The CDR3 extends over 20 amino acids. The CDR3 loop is CASSLVVIREEDGLSETQYF. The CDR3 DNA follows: TGTGCCAGCAGCTTAGTCGTCATAAGGGAGGAGGACGGCCTCTCGGAGACCCAGTACTTC.

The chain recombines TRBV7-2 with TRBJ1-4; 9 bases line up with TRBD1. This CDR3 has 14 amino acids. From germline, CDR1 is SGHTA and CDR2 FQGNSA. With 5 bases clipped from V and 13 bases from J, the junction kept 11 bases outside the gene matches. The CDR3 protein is CASSTGTGRGRLFF. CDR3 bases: TGTGCCAGCAGCACCGGGACAGGGCGGGGCAGACTGTTTTTT.

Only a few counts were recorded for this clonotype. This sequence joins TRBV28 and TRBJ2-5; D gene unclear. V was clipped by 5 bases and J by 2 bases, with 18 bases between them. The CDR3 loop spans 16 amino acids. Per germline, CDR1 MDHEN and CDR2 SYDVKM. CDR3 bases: TGTGCCAGCAGTGCTACGGACGAAGGTCCTCAAGAGACCCAGTACTTC. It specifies CASSATDEGPQETQYF.

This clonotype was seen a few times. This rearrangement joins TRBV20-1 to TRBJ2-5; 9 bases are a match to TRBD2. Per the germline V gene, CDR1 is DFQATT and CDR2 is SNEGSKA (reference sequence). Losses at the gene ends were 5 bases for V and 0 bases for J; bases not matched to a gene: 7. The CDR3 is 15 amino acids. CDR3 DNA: TGCAGTGCTCACCTACTAGCGGGTAACCAAGAGACCCAGTACTTC. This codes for CSAHLLAGNQETQYF.

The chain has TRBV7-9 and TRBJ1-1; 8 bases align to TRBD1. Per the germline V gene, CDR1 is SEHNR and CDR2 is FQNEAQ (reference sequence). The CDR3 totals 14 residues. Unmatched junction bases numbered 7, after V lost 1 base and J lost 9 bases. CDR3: CASSLEAGGMKAFF. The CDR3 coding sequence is TGTGCCAGCAGCTTAGAAGCAGGGGGCATGAAAGCTTTCTTT.